The clone carrying this TCR beta chain was detected only a few times. The TCR beta CDR3 regions underwent amplification using RNA transcripts as the source. HTBI primers were the set used in a first-round RT-PCR of the TCR CDR3. TCRdb re-called the multiplex PCR reads with MiXCR, one entry per CDR3 protein. Among around 560,000 distinct CDR3 sequences listed, roughly a sixth were seen once. The record originates from a study of T cells in Graves' hyperthyroidism and ophthalmopathy. Newly diagnosed hyperthyroidism, duration under 2 months, in patients aged 18 to 65. The study left out patients who had uncontrolled infection, other autoimmune disease, pregnancy or lactation. Diagnostic decisions used clinical symptoms, serum thyroxine and TRAb, thyroid ultrasound and orbital computed tomography. This clonotype was sampled from a woman aged 18-29 years with Graves' hyperthyroidism. The sample taken for sequencing was blood.

This chain's CDR3 is CATSGTPFSEQYF. In nucleotides, the CDR3 is TGTGCCACCAGCGGGACTCCATTCTCCGAGCAGTACTTC. The chain recombines TRBV15 with TRBJ2-7; D is possibly TRBD2 (6 bases). Trimming stripped 5 bases from V and 6 bases from J, with 14 bases between. CDR3 length: 13 residues. The germline gives CDR1 LNHNV, CDR2 YYDKDF (reference sequence).